This TCR beta chain was captured in a study of blood T cell repertoires in COVID-19. Background on the study: Samples representing acute and convalescent COVID-19 were sourced from the United States, Italy and Spain. PBMCs, B-cell-depleted T cells, or T cells were the source of the cDNA or gDNA that made up the material.

In the authors' workflow: For nucleated cells, counts were estimated from reference gene primer amplification. The assay was immunoSEQ multiplex PCR, and TCRdb's table has in-frame clones only and misses some. For V, J and clone size, that table is used; D and trimming come from the DNA. This table holds more than 200,000 clones, around 80% found once. The sample holds one count of this clone. V lost 7 bases to trimming and J lost 2 bases, with 9 bases between them. This CDR3 is 11 amino acids long. Germline lookup yields CDR1 GTSNPN and CDR2 SVGIG (reference sequence). Source material: peripheral blood. The chain recombines TRBV30 with TRBJ2-7; maybe TRBD2 (6 bases). This receptor was identified in a man in his forties or fifties with active or convalescent COVID-19. The CDR3 DNA is TGTGCCTTCAGGGAGGCCTACGAGCAGTACTTC. This gives the protein CAFREAYEQYF.